A selection of T cell receptor beta chains follows, all from one sample in a study of blood T cell repertoires in COVID-19. Using immunoSEQ multiplex PCR, the repertoire was profiled, and TCRdb retains in-frame clones only, with some absent. The repertoire has around 160,000 clones, approximately 85% of them found once; the top ten carry around 8%. Specimen: peripheral blood. Source of these receptors: a woman aged 55-70 years with COVID-19, enrolled during active disease. Both conserved end residues are part of each CDR3. The D gene is left open where the match is weak. Clone size is given for some rows only: seen once, a few or many times, or a class if the clone is expanded.

D gene: .
V gene: TRBV3-1/TRBV3-2
clone size: .
J gene: TRBJ2-2
CDR3 DNA: TGTGCCAGCAGCCTACAACAGGGCACCGGGGAGCTGTTTTTT
CDR3 protein: CASSLQQGTGELFF

D gene: .
V gene: TRBV5-1
clone size: .
J gene: TRBJ2-5
CDR3 DNA: TGCGCCAGCAGCTCCATGGGCAGGGAAGAGACCCAGTACTTC
CDR3 protein: CASSSMGREETQYF

D gene: TRBD1
V gene: TRBV6-5
clone size: .
J gene: TRBJ1-6
CDR3 DNA: TGTGCCAGCAGTACACAGGGGAGCGGGAATTCACCCCTCCACTTT
CDR3 protein: CASSTQGSGNSPLHF

D gene: .
V gene: TRBV5-5
clone size: .
J gene: TRBJ1-4
CDR3 DNA: TGTGCCAGCAGTTCAGGACTCGTCGGGGAAAAACTGTTTTTT
CDR3 protein: CASSSGLVGEKLFF

D gene: .
V gene: TRBV7-9
clone size: .
J gene: TRBJ1-2
CDR3 DNA: TGTGCCAGCAGCTTAGCGCTTGACGGGGTCTATGGCTACACCTTC
CDR3 protein: CASSLALDGVYGYTF

D gene: .
V gene: TRBV7-9
clone size: .
J gene: TRBJ2-1
CDR3 DNA: TGTGCCAGCAGCCCGAGGAGCGGCTCCTACAATGAGCAGTTCTTC
CDR3 protein: CASSPRSGSYNEQFF

D gene: .
V gene: TRBV20-1
clone size: .
J gene: TRBJ1-1
CDR3 DNA: TGCAGTGCTAGTAACACGGGGTCCGCTGAAGCTTTCTTT
CDR3 protein: CSASNTGSAEAFF

D gene: .
V gene: TRBV28
clone size: .
J gene: TRBJ1-2
CDR3 DNA: TGTGCCAGCCGCGCCGCAGGGTCTGATAAAGGCTATGGCTACACCTTC
CDR3 protein: CASRAAGSDKGYGYTF

D gene: .
V gene: TRBV25-1
clone size: .
J gene: TRBJ2-1
CDR3 DNA: TGTGCCACAACAGGGACGGGGGGCGATGAGCAGTTCTTC
CDR3 protein: CATTGTGGDEQFF

D gene: TRBD2
V gene: TRBV13
clone size: .
J gene: TRBJ2-5
CDR3 DNA: TGTGCCAGCAGCCTGAGACTAGCTACTGGTGGGGAGACCCAGTACTTC
CDR3 protein: CASSLRLATGGETQYF

D gene: .
V gene: TRBV19
clone size: once
J gene: TRBJ1-1
CDR3 DNA: TGTGCCAGTAGCCACAGAGTGGTAGGGGCCATGAACACTGAAGCTTTCTTT
CDR3 protein: CASSHRVVGAMNTEAFF

D gene: TRBD1
V gene: TRBV27
clone size: .
J gene: TRBJ1-2
CDR3 DNA: TGTGCCAGCAGTTGGGCAGCTCCGGGACAGGGGTATGGCTACACCTTC
CDR3 protein: CASSWAAPGQGYGYTF

D gene: TRBD2
V gene: TRBV11-2
clone size: .
J gene: TRBJ2-1
CDR3 DNA: TGTGCCAGCAGCTTACGCCTAGCGGGGGGGCTTACCTACAATGAGCAGTTCTTC
CDR3 protein: CASSLRLAGGLTYNEQFF

D gene: TRBD1
V gene: TRBV5-1
clone size: .
J gene: TRBJ2-5
CDR3 DNA: TGCGCCAGCAGCTGGTCGACAGGGAGTGAGACCCAGTACTTC
CDR3 protein: CASSWSTGSETQYF

D gene: .
V gene: TRBV7-6
clone size: .
J gene: TRBJ2-6
CDR3 DNA: TGTGCCAGCAGCTTAGAACTAGACGGCTCTGGGGCCAACGTCCTGACTTTC
CDR3 protein: CASSLELDGSGANVLTF

D gene: .
V gene: TRBV7-9
clone size: .
J gene: TRBJ1-6
CDR3 DNA: TGTGCCAGCATCCGAGGGGGTTGGAATTCACCCCTCCACTTT
CDR3 protein: CASIRGGWNSPLHF

D gene: .
V gene: TRBV10-3
clone size: .
J gene: TRBJ2-7
CDR3 DNA: TGTGCCATCAGTGGAGACCAAACAGGGAGCAGACTCTACGAGCAGTACTTC
CDR3 protein: CAISGDQTGSRLYEQYF

D gene: TRBD2
V gene: TRBV18
clone size: .
J gene: TRBJ2-7
CDR3 DNA: TGTGCCAGCTCACCACCGGGACTAGTCCAGCGCGAGCAGTACTTC
CDR3 protein: CASSPPGLVQREQYF

D gene: .
V gene: TRBV28
clone size: .
J gene: TRBJ1-4
CDR3 DNA: TGTGCCAGCAGTGCTTCCGGGATAACTAATGAAAAACTGTTTTTT
CDR3 protein: CASSASGITNEKLFF

D gene: TRBD1
V gene: TRBV6-2/TRBV6-3
clone size: .
J gene: TRBJ1-2
CDR3 DNA: TGTGCCAGCAGCTCGGGACAGGGGTTGTTTGGCTACACCTTC
CDR3 protein: CASSSGQGLFGYTF

D gene: TRBD1
V gene: TRBV5-4
clone size: .
J gene: TRBJ1-1
CDR3 DNA: TGTGCCAGCAGCGGGGACAGGGCCGTCACTGAAGCTTTCTTT
CDR3 protein: CASSGDRAVTEAFF

D gene: .
V gene: TRBV12-3/TRBV12-4
clone size: .
J gene: TRBJ2-7
CDR3 DNA: TGTGCCAGCAGTTTAAGCCCCTACGAGCAGTACTTC
CDR3 protein: CASSLSPYEQYF

D gene: .
V gene: TRBV29-1
clone size: .
J gene: TRBJ2-3
CDR3 DNA: TGCAGCGTTGAGAGCCAGGGGAGCACAGATACGCAGTATTTT
CDR3 protein: CSVESQGSTDTQYF

D gene: .
V gene: TRBV2
clone size: .
J gene: TRBJ1-4
CDR3 DNA: TGTGCCAGCAGTGGGTATGCAGGGGTCAGCGAAAAACTGTTTTTT
CDR3 protein: CASSGYAGVSEKLFF

D gene: .
V gene: TRBV28
clone size: .
J gene: TRBJ1-1
CDR3 DNA: TGTGCCAGCAGGGCAACCGGGAGTCCTTTCTTT
CDR3 protein: CASRATGSPFF

D gene: TRBD1
V gene: TRBV10-3
clone size: .
J gene: TRBJ2-5
CDR3 DNA: TGTGCCATCAGCCCCGGGACAGGGAGCCAAGAGACCCAGTACTTC
CDR3 protein: CAISPGTGSQETQYF

D gene: TRBD2
V gene: TRBV7-4
clone size: .
J gene: TRBJ2-3
CDR3 DNA: TGTGCCAGCAGCCCCCCAGTAAGGTCAGTAGCGGGGGCCAGCACAGATACGCAGTATTTT
CDR3 protein: CASSPPVRSVAGASTDTQYF

D gene: TRBD1
V gene: TRBV5-3
clone size: .
J gene: TRBJ1-5
CDR3 DNA: TGTGCCAGAAGAGGGTTGAGGGGGCGAAATCAGCCCCAGCATTTT
CDR3 protein: CARRGLRGRNQPQHF

D gene: .
V gene: TRBV12-5
clone size: once
J gene: TRBJ2-1
CDR3 DNA: TGTGCTAGTGGTTTGGTTATTAGTAGCGACTCCTACAATGAGCAGTTCTTC
CDR3 protein: CASGLVISSDSYNEQFF

D gene: TRBD1
V gene: TRBV9
clone size: .
J gene: TRBJ1-6
CDR3 DNA: TGTGCCAGCAGCGCCGGACAGGGAAGGGCCTATAATTCACCCCTCCACTTT
CDR3 protein: CASSAGQGRAYNSPLHF

D gene: .
V gene: TRBV6-5
clone size: .
J gene: TRBJ1-1
CDR3 DNA: TGTGCCAGCAGGCGTCAGGGGTACTATGAAGCTTTCTTT
CDR3 protein: CASRRQGYYEAFF

D gene: .
V gene: TRBV19
clone size: .
J gene: TRBJ1-5
CDR3 DNA: TGTGCCAGTACCGGGACAACAGATCAGCCCCAGCATTTT
CDR3 protein: CASTGTTDQPQHF